Below, one TCR beta chain is given with its context. The V and J ends lost 6 bases and 3 bases respectively, with 17 bases between them. The length of the CDR3 is 15 residues. Germline lookup yields CDR1 MNHEY and CDR2 SMNVEV (reference sequence). Method: immunoSEQ multiplex PCR; TCRdb's copy keeps in-frame clones and lacks some. The sample contains about 490,000 clones, 80% to 90% of which appear only once. This specimen comes from a study of blood T cell repertoires in COVID-19. Study as a whole: Acute and convalescent COVID-19 samples came from the United States, Italy and Spain.

The sequence was obtained from a human donor in a cohort sampled during active COVID-19. Material: peripheral blood. V gene TRBV27 combines with J gene TRBJ1-2; maybe TRBD1 (5 bases). In nucleotides, the CDR3 is TGTGCCAGCAGCCGATTATCGGGGGGGGACTATGGCTACACCTTC. Translating it yields CASSRLSGGDYGYTF.